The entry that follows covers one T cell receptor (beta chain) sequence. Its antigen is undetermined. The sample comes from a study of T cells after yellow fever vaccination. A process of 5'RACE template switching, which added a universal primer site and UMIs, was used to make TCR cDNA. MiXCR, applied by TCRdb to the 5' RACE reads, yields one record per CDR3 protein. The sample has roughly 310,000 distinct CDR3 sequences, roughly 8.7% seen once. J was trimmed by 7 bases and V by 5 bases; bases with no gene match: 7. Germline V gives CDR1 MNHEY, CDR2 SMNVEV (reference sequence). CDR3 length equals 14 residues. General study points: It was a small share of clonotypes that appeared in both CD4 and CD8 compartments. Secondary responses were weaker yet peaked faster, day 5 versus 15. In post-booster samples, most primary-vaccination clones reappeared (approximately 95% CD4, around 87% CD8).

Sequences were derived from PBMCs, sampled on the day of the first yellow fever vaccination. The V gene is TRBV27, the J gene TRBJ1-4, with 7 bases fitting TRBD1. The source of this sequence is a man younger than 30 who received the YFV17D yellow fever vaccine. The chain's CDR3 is CASSPTGLAEKLFF. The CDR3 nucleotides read TGTGCCAGCAGTCCGACAGGGTTGGCTGAAAAACTGTTTTTT.